A single sample gave rise to the 18 T cell receptor beta chains below, sequenced in a study of T cells in women clearing cervical HPV infection. Measured with immunoSEQ multiplex PCR; TCRdb has only the in-frame clones, and not every one. The table gives roughly 50,000 clones; the top ten clones make up approximately 40% of it. What was sequenced was blood buffy coat. Source of these receptors: a woman between 18 and 70 years old with a cervical HPV16 infection that either progressed to CIN3+ or cleared (not recorded which).

In the case of this clone: The read ends 3 residues before the CDR3 terminus; that terminus is restored from the germline J gene. The chain recombines TRBV19 with TRBJ2-3; D may be TRBD2 (5 bases). Germline V lookup: CDR1 LNHDA, CDR2 SQIVND (reference sequence). This CDR3 is built from 14 residues. Trimming took off 3 bases at V and 6 bases at J, with 13 bases between the two ends. The sequenced part of the CDR3 DNA is TGTGCCAGTAGTATCGGAGGCGGCCGGGATACG. It translates to CASSIGGGRDT. The complete CDR3 protein is CASSIGGGRDTQYF.

As regards this clone: The read terminates 3 residues before the CDR3 end, so the remaining end is supplied by the germline J gene. This same CDR3 is encoded by further DNA sequences in the sample. The V and J genes are TRBV19 and TRBJ1-2; 7 positions agree with TRBD1. The CDR3 extends over 13 amino acids. Germline CDR1 reads LNHDA; CDR2 reads SQIVND (reference sequence). The covered CDR3 bases are TGTGCCAGTAGTACTGGACAGGCCCGGGGC. Translation: CASSTGQARG. The whole CDR3 is CASSTGQARGYTF.

In regard to this clone: The CDR3 is cut off 3 residues early in the read; its end comes from the germline J gene. The V and J genes are TRBV10-3 and TRBJ2-7; TRBD1 matches 12 bases. Germline-derived CDR1 and CDR2 are ENHRY and SYGVKD. The CDR3 covers 15 residues. The ends lost 5 bases at V and 5 bases at J; junction bases unmatched: 7. CDR3 DNA (partial): TGTGCCATCAGTCCCGGGACAGGGGGCTTTAACGAG. It specifies CAISPGTGGFNE. The whole CDR3 sequence is CAISPGTGGFNEQYF.

A note on this clone: The CDR3 end is not reached by the read, which stops 3 residues before it; the germline J gene fills it in. This sequence joins TRBV20-1 and TRBJ2-2, with 9 bases fitting TRBD1. The CDR3 covers 13 residues. Per germline, CDR1 DFQATT and CDR2 SNEGSKA (reference sequence). The CDR3 loop reads CSAYRQGDEKLFF. The covered CDR3 bases are TGCAGTGCTTACCGACAGGGGGACGAAAAG.

Notes on this clone: The missing CDR3 end, 3 residues past where the read stops, is filled in from the germline J gene. The genes are TRBV18 and TRBJ2-5, with TRBD2 matching 14 bases. J gave up 3 bases and V 5 bases, and 2 bases lay outside the gene matches. The CDR3 extends over 15 amino acids. Germline CDR1 and CDR2: KGHSH and LQKENI. The CDR3 region is CASSAGLAGEETQYF. CDR3 DNA (partial): TGTGCCAGCTCAGCGGGACTAGCGGGAGAAGAGACC.

Worth noting for this clone: The CDR3 extends 3 residues past the end of the read, so its final part is completed from the germline J gene. Other DNA sequences in the sample encode the same CDR3. This chain connects TRBV7-3 to TRBJ1-3; D is ambiguous. The germline V and J ends were trimmed by 2 bases and 0 bases, with 11 bases remaining between them. The CDR3 covers 16 residues. Germline values: CDR1 SGHTA, CDR2 FQGTGA. The part of the CDR3 DNA that was read is TGTGCCAGCAGCTTAGGTTCTCTTAGCTCTGGAAACACC. Amino acid sequence: CASSLGSLSSGNT. The full CDR3 is CASSLGSLSSGNTIYF.

Details on this clone: The CDR3 end falls 3 residues outside the read, so it is completed with the germline J gene. V is TRBV29-1 and J is TRBJ2-3; the match to TRBD1 covers 7 bases. The CDR3 contains 12 residues. Germline lookup yields CDR1 SQVTM and CDR2 ANQGSEA. The part of the CDR3 DNA that was read is TGCAGCGTTGGACAGGGACGCCAGCCG. Its protein is CSVGQGRQP. The whole CDR3 is CSVGQGRQPQYF.

Turning to this clone: The read gets to within 3 residues of the CDR3 end, and the germline J gene fills in the rest. The gene calls are TRBV11-1 and TRBJ2-5; D unresolved. This CDR3 is built from 14 residues. Trimming removed 2 bases from V and 4 bases from J, with 11 bases in between. The germline gives CDR1 SGHAT, CDR2 FQDESV (reference sequence). CDR3 in amino acids: CASSLRVASETQYF. CDR3 DNA, as far as it was read: TGTGCCAGCAGCTTAAGAGTAGCTTCAGAGACC.

In the case of this clone: The read falls 3 residues short of the CDR3 end, and the missing part is taken from the germline J gene. The chain couples TRBV10-3 to TRBJ1-3; 8 bases line up with TRBD1. CDR1 is ENHRY and CDR2 is SYGVKD in the germline V gene. J was trimmed by 3 bases and V by 10 bases; bases with no gene match: 5. This CDR3 is built from 13 residues. CDR3 DNA (partial): TGTGCCACCTACAGGGGGGGTGGAAACACC. Amino acid sequence: CATYRGGGNT. The whole CDR3 sequence is CATYRGGGNTIYF.

A note on this clone: From the germline J gene comes the end of the CDR3, since the read stops 3 residues before it. The genes are TRBV20-1 and TRBJ2-3; TRBD2 agrees at 10 bases. This CDR3 has 15 amino acids. CDR1 is DFQATT and CDR2 is SNEGSKA in the germline V gene (reference sequence). V was clipped by 6 bases and J by 6 bases; unmatched bases: 12. CDR3 region: CSALRTSGHGDTQYF. The CDR3 DNA, read in part, is TGCAGTGCGCTCCGGACTAGCGGCCACGGGGATACG.

In regard to this clone: Read data end 3 residues before the CDR3 end; the end is taken from the germline J gene. V usage is TRBV6-1 and J usage is TRBJ2-3, with 8 bases lining up with TRBD2. Germline CDR1 reads MNHNS; CDR2 reads SASEGT. The CDR3 consists of 13 residues. The DNA read from the CDR3 is TGTGCCAGCAGTGAAGCCGGGGGGGAGACG. Residues: CASSEAGGET. In full, the CDR3 is CASSEAGGETQYF.

Concerning this clone: The read terminates 3 residues before the CDR3 end, so the remaining end is supplied by the germline J gene. V is TRBV10-3 and J is TRBJ2-2, with 9 bases aligning to TRBD1. J was trimmed by 5 bases and V by 10 bases; bases with no gene match: 5. Germline loops: CDR1 ENHRY, CDR2 SYGVKD. The CDR3 runs 13 residues. The part of the CDR3 DNA that was read is TGTGCCACCTGGACAGGGGCAACCGGGGAG. The encoded protein is CATWTGATGE. The whole CDR3 protein reads CATWTGATGELFF.

Turning to this clone: The observed sequence ends 3 residues before the CDR3 terminus, with the missing tail filled in from the germline J gene. The chain employs TRBV29-1 and TRBJ2-7, with D hard to call. The CDR3 has 13 amino acids. Germline V gives CDR1 SQVTM, CDR2 ANQGSEA. The V gene lost 3 bases and the J gene lost 1 base, with 10 bases spanning the gap. CDR3 protein: CSVDAEDSYEQYF. Partial CDR3 DNA: TGCAGCGTTGATGCGGAAGATTCCTACGAG.

On this clone: The read gets to within 3 residues of the CDR3 end, and the germline J gene fills in the rest. This chain uses TRBV7-3 with TRBJ1-1; D unclear. Trimming removed 2 bases at V and 2 bases at J, with 6 bases between. Germline lookup yields CDR1 SGHTA and CDR2 FQGTGA. This CDR3 spans 13 amino acids. Partial CDR3 DNA: TGTGCCAGCAGCTTACAGAGTAACACTGAA. Protein sequence: CASSLQSNTE. The full CDR3 sequence reads CASSLQSNTEAFF. Together with reference TRBV7-3 and TRBJ1-1, the CDR3 gives the full variable domain: GAGVSQTPSNKVTEKGKYVELRCDPISGHTALYWYRQSLGQGPEFLIYFQGTGAADDSGLPNDRFFAVRPEGSVSTLKIQRTERGDSAVYLCASSLQSNTEAFFGQGTRLTVV.

Regarding this clone: Coverage ceases 3 residues before the CDR3 finishes, and the germline J gene fills in the end. The chain combines TRBV5-5 with TRBJ2-1, with TRBD2 matching over 8 bases. V trimming: 4 bases; J trimming: 8 bases; junction bases outside the gene matches: 11. The CDR3 has 15 residues. CDR1 is SGHKS, CDR2 YYEKEE, per germline (reference sequence). The DNA read from the CDR3 is TGTGCCAGCAGCCGAGCGGGAGTGGAATTCTATGAG. It codes for CASSRAGVEFYE. The CDR3 in its entirety is CASSRAGVEFYEQFF.

On this clone itself: The missing CDR3 end, 3 residues past where the read stops, is filled in from the germline J gene. The chain carries TRBV7-8 and TRBJ1-1, with D maybe TRBD1 (5 bases). The germline V and J ends were trimmed by 5 bases and 5 bases, with 18 bases remaining between them. The germline CDR1 and CDR2 sequences are SGHVS and FQNEAQ. There are 15 residues in the CDR3. The DNA read from the CDR3 is TGTGCCAGCAGCCGTAGGGGAGGGAGGATAACTGAA. It translates to CASSRRGGRITE. The whole CDR3 reads CASSRRGGRITEAFF.

A word on this clone: The observed sequence ends 3 residues before the CDR3 terminus, with the missing tail filled in from the germline J gene. The J gene is TRBJ2-7, the V gene TRBV29-1; 10 bases agree with TRBD1. The CDR3 covers 13 residues. Looked up from germline, CDR1 is SQVTM and CDR2 is ANQGSEA. V lost 7 bases and J lost 1; bases outside the gene matches: 4. Incomplete CDR3 DNA: TGCAGCGCCAGACAGGGGGCGTCCTACGAG. Amino acids: CSARQGASYE. The whole CDR3 is CSARQGASYEQYF.

Notes on this clone: The read halts 3 residues ahead of the CDR3 end, with the missing end drawn from the germline J gene. The chain has TRBV10-3 and TRBJ1-4, with 8 bases fitting TRBD1. The CDR3 covers 13 residues. J gave up 8 bases and V 8 bases, and 7 bases lay outside the gene matches. Per the germline V gene, CDR1 is ENHRY and CDR2 is SYGVKD. CDR3 sequence: CAIGERQGEKLFF. The CDR3 DNA, read in part, is TGTGCCATCGGGGAAAGACAGGGGGAAAAA.